These T cell receptor beta chains were read from a single sample in a study of blood T cell repertoires in COVID-19. Method: immunoSEQ multiplex PCR; TCRdb's copy keeps in-frame clones and lacks some. The table records 45,000 to 60,000 clones, around nine tenths of them present only once. The specimen sequenced was peripheral blood. The receptor source for this set is a man in his fifties or sixties with active or convalescent COVID-19. CDR3s include the opening cysteine and the closing phenylalanine or tryptophan. The D gene is left open where the match is weak. Part of the rows lack a size; the others show once, few, many or a class for expanded clones.

>-|-|TRBJ2-3|TRBV6-5
CASSFRDSTDTQYF
TGTGCCAGCAGTTTCCGGGACTCCACAGATACGCAGTATTTT
>-|TRBD1|TRBJ2-6|TRBV5-1
CASSYGTGRSGANVLTF
TGCGCCAGCAGCTACGGGACAGGGAGGTCTGGGGCCAACGTCCTGACTTTC
>-|TRBD2|TRBJ2-3|TRBV5-4
CASSPTSGGTDTQYF
TGTGCCAGCAGCCCGACTAGCGGGGGGACAGATACGCAGTATTTT
>-|-|TRBJ2-1|TRBV7-9
CASSLVSNEQFF
TGTGCCAGCAGCTTAGTGTCTAATGAGCAGTTCTTC
>-|-|TRBJ1-1|TRBV20-1
CSAGHNTEAFF
TGCAGTGCCGGACACAACACTGAAGCTTTCTTT
>-|TRBD2|TRBJ2-1|TRBV11-2
CASSYSRGGYNEQFF
TGTGCCAGCAGTTACTCGCGGGGGGGGTACAATGAGCAGTTCTTC
>-|-|TRBJ1-6|TRBV5-1
CASSLNGGWNSPLHF
TGCGCCAGCAGCTTGAATGGAGGGTGGAATTCACCCCTCCACTTT
>once|-|TRBJ2-2|TRBV5-1
CASSYFGQGGSTGELFF
TGCGCCAGCAGCTACTTTGGGCAGGGAGGTAGCACCGGGGAGCTGTTTTTT
>-|-|TRBJ1-5|TRBV3-1/TRBV3-2
CASSPATREAQHF
TGTGCCAGCAGCCCAGCGACTCGAGAGGCCCAGCATTTT
>-|-|TRBJ2-7|TRBV12-3/TRBV12-4
CASVAYEQYF
TGTGCCAGCGTCGCCTACGAGCAGTACTTC
>-|-|TRBJ2-5|TRBV4-3
CASSRSPSVETQYF
TGCGCCAGCAGCCGCTCCCCTAGCGTTGAGACCCAGTACTTC
>-|-|TRBJ2-7|TRBV4-2
CASSQGAGSLLYEQYF
TGTGCCAGCAGCCAAGGGGCAGGGTCCCTCCTATACGAGCAGTACTTC
>-|-|TRBJ1-3|TRBV15
CATSSRSFAGNTIYF
TGTGCCACCAGCAGCAGATCTTTCGCTGGAAACACCATATATTTT
>-|-|TRBJ2-7|TRBV18
CASSPFAAAYEQYF
TGTGCCAGCTCACCATTTGCGGCCGCCTACGAGCAGTACTTC
>once|-|TRBJ1-2|TRBV18
CASSPYGTGGAGYTF
TGTGCCAGCTCACCATATGGAACTGGCGGGGCTGGCTACACCTTC
>-|TRBD1|TRBJ2-7|TRBV28
CASTPGTAYEQYF
TGTGCCAGCACGCCGGGGACAGCCTACGAGCAGTACTTC
>once|TRBD1|TRBJ2-7|TRBV2
CASVSQGDSYEQYF
TGTGCCAGCGTCAGCCAGGGGGACTCCTACGAGCAGTACTTC
>-|-|TRBJ1-1|TRBV5-1
CASSPQVNTEAFF
TGCGCCAGCAGCCCTCAGGTTAACACTGAAGCTTTCTTT
>-|TRBD1|TRBJ1-2|TRBV27
CASSRGQGLDGYTF
TGTGCCAGCAGTCGCGGACAGGGACTGGATGGCTACACCTTC
>-|-|TRBJ1-1|TRBV2
CASGARTEAFF
TGTGCCAGCGGGGCGCGCACTGAAGCTTTCTTT
>-|-|TRBJ2-7|TRBV6-5
CASRTGPLVGEQYF
TGTGCCAGCAGAACAGGGCCCCTTGTGGGGGAGCAGTACTTC
>-|-|TRBJ2-5|TRBV2
CASGAGETQYF
TGTGCCAGTGGTGCGGGAGAGACCCAGTACTTC
>-|-|TRBJ1-2|TRBV6-6
CASSPDRYGYTF
TGTGCCAGCAGCCCCGACAGATATGGCTACACCTTC
>-|-|TRBJ1-6|TRBV6-1
CASSETGGSPLHF
TGTGCCAGCAGTGAAACGGGTGGTTCACCCCTCCACTTT
>-|TRBD1|TRBJ1-6|TRBV9
CASSETGGLGSPLHF
TGTGCCAGCAGTGAGACAGGGGGTTTAGGTTCGCCCCTCCACTTT
>-|-|TRBJ2-1|TRBV4-1
CASEPGTGLREQFF
TGCGCCAGCGAACCCGGGACTGGCCTTCGTGAGCAGTTCTTC